Listed below are T cell receptor beta chains from one sample, sequenced in a study of blood T cell repertoires in COVID-19. Some clones are missing from TCRdb's copy, which holds only in-frame ones; the method was immunoSEQ multiplex PCR. The table includes around 94,000 clones, 75% to 90% detected once. The sample consisted of peripheral blood. The source is a human donor in a cohort sampled during active COVID-19. Both conserved end residues are part of each CDR3. Each record gives: CDR3 DNA, CDR3 protein, clone size, J gene, D gene, V gene. The D gene is left open where the match is weak. Size values are once, few and many counts, or a class for expanded clones, and some rows have none.

CDR3 DNA: TGTGCCAGCAGTTCCCGGACAGGCCTAGGGTTC
CDR3 protein: CASSSRTGLGF
clone size: .
J gene: TRBJ2-7
D gene: TRBD1
V gene: TRBV28

CDR3 DNA: TGTGCCATCAGTGAGCCCCCCCTAGCGGGAGGTATCGATGAGCAGTTCTTC
CDR3 protein: CAISEPPLAGGIDEQFF
clone size: .
J gene: TRBJ2-1
D gene: TRBD2
V gene: TRBV10-3

CDR3 DNA: TGTGCCATCAGTGACCCGTTCTTCCGGGACAGGCTGACCTACGAGCAGTACTTC
CDR3 protein: CAISDPFFRDRLTYEQYF
clone size: .
J gene: TRBJ2-7
D gene: TRBD1
V gene: TRBV10-3

CDR3 DNA: TGTGCCAGCAGTCCTTTGGGGAGCGGGAGCTACGAGCAGTACTTC
CDR3 protein: CASSPLGSGSYEQYF
clone size: .
J gene: TRBJ2-7
D gene: TRBD2
V gene: TRBV3-1/TRBV3-2

CDR3 DNA: TGTGCCAGCTCACAGGGCGACAGGGGCTACGAGCAGTACTTC
CDR3 protein: CASSQGDRGYEQYF
clone size: .
J gene: TRBJ2-7
D gene: TRBD1
V gene: TRBV18

CDR3 DNA: TGTGCCACCAGCAGAGGTTCCAGAAGTTATCAGCCCCAGCATTTT
CDR3 protein: CATSRGSRSYQPQHF
clone size: .
J gene: TRBJ1-5
D gene: .
V gene: TRBV15

CDR3 DNA: TGTGCCAGCAGCTTCAGCGGGAGGGCTTCCCACGAGCAGTACTTC
CDR3 protein: CASSFSGRASHEQYF
clone size: .
J gene: TRBJ2-7
D gene: TRBD2
V gene: TRBV7-6

CDR3 DNA: TGTGCCATCAGTCCCACTGGACATTTCTACACCTTC
CDR3 protein: CAISPTGHFYTF
clone size: few
J gene: TRBJ1-2
D gene: .
V gene: TRBV10-3

CDR3 DNA: TGTGCCAGCAGCCCGGGGTCTGGTGATACGCAGTATTTT
CDR3 protein: CASSPGSGDTQYF
clone size: .
J gene: TRBJ2-3
D gene: .
V gene: TRBV3-1/TRBV3-2

CDR3 DNA: TGCGCCAGCAGATCGCGGGACGCATCCTACGAGCAGTACTTC
CDR3 protein: CASRSRDASYEQYF
clone size: few
J gene: TRBJ2-7
D gene: .
V gene: TRBV4-1

CDR3 DNA: TGTGCCAGCAGTGAAGGCGGGACAGGGGCGCGGCAGCCCCAGCATTTT
CDR3 protein: CASSEGGTGARQPQHF
clone size: .
J gene: TRBJ1-5
D gene: TRBD1
V gene: TRBV2